Sequencing of this TCR beta chain was carried out in a study of T-cell memory formation after mild COVID-19. Barcoded TCR alpha and TCR beta cDNA libraries with UMIs came from 5'RACE using constant-segment primers. TCRdb fed the 5' RACE reads into MiXCR, producing one record per CDR3 protein. The sample shows roughly 89,000 distinct CDR3 sequences, approximately 13% of them seen only once. A word on this clonotype: What it binds is not known.

The CDR3 has 15 amino acids. The germline V gene encodes CDR1 KGHDR and CDR2 SFDVKD. The germline V and J ends were trimmed by 3 bases and 2 bases, with 10 bases remaining between them. Study-wide points: Pre-infection memory already had some responding clones, implying cross-reactive memory joined. Shrinking CD4+ clones were chiefly CM and EM; CD8+ ones were chiefly EMRA.

The clonotype comes from an adult woman who had mild COVID-19 (a few samples of this study predate the infection). Cell type and time point are not known. The sequenced sample consisted of PBMCs or a T cell subset sorted from them (not recorded which). This chain uses TRBV24-1 with TRBJ1-5; the D is unclear. CDR3 amino acids: CATSDPGRGNQPQHF. In DNA, the CDR3 is TGTGCCACCAGTGATCCTGGACGGGGCAATCAGCCCCAGCATTTT.